The rows below give T cell receptor beta chains drawn from one sample of a study of identifying expanded T cells in peripheral blood. This table comes from immunoSEQ multiplex PCR, and its TCRdb copy is limited to in-frame clones, with some not included. The sample lists under 150,000 clones; more than 80% were seen once. The sequenced material came from blood. Receptors were obtained from a person aged 18 to 70 in good health. CDR3s include the opening cysteine and the closing phenylalanine or tryptophan. The D gene is left open where the match is weak. Some rows mark clone size as missing; the rest say once, few, many or name a class of expanded clone.

clone_size | d_call | j_call | v_call | cdr3_nt | cdr3_aa
- | - | TRBJ2-1 | TRBV27 | TGTGCCAGCAGTTCTTATGGGGGGCTCCCCTACAATGAGCAGTTCTTC | CASSSYGGLPYNEQFF
- | - | TRBJ2-5 | TRBV2 | TGTGCCAGCCGGTCTAGCGTGGAGACCCAGTACTTC | CASRSSVETQYF
- | - | TRBJ2-7 | TRBV6-1 | TGTGCCAGCAGTATAGTACAGAACCTCTACGAGCAGTACTTC | CASSIVQNLYEQYF
- | - | TRBJ1-6 | TRBV5-6 | TGTGCCAGCAGCCTTCGTTGGGTCAATTCACCCCTCCACTTT | CASSLRWVNSPLHF
- | TRBD2 | TRBJ2-1 | TRBV25-1 | TGTGCCAGCAGGGGGACGGGGGGGTTCTACAATGAGCAGTTCTTC | CASRGTGGFYNEQFF
- | TRBD2 | TRBJ2-7 | TRBV7-2 | TGTGCCAGCAGCTGCTCACCGACTAGCGGGGGGCCTAGGTACGAGCAGTACTTC | CASSCSPTSGGPRYEQYF
- | - | TRBJ2-2 | TRBV4-1 | TGCGCCAGCAGCCCTTCCGGGGAGCTGTTTTTT | CASSPSGELFF
- | - | TRBJ1-4 | TRBV7-6 | TGTGCCAGCAGCTTAGGTACAGGGATGGGTGAAAAACTGTTTTTT | CASSLGTGMGEKLFF
- | - | TRBJ2-2 | TRBV4-3 | TGCGCCAGCAGCCAAGACGGGTGGGCCTTCGCGAACACCGGGGAGCTGTTTTTT | CASSQDGWAFANTGELFF
- | - | TRBJ2-5 | TRBV18 | TGTGCCAGCTCACGAAGCCAAGAGACCCAGTACTTC | CASSRSQETQYF
- | - | TRBJ1-2 | TRBV7-2 | TGTGCCAGCAGCTTGGAATATGGCTACACCTTC | CASSLEYGYTF
- | TRBD1 | TRBJ1-1 | TRBV7-9 | TGTGCCAGCAGCTTAGTAGACAGGGGGCTGGCTTTCTTT | CASSLVDRGLAFF
- | TRBD2 | TRBJ2-3 | TRBV7-2 | TGTGCCAGCAGCTCCCGAAACCTAGCGGGGGGGCCCTTTGCGCAGTATTTT | CASSSRNLAGGPFAQYF
few | - | TRBJ1-1 | TRBV19 | TGTGCCAGTAGTATATCAGGGTGGACTGAAGCTTTCTTT | CASSISGWTEAFF
- | - | TRBJ1-1 | TRBV19 | TGTGCCAGTAGTACCGCCACTGAAGCTTTCTTT | CASSTATEAFF
- | - | TRBJ1-5 | TRBV5-4 | TGTGCCAGCAGCCCGAGTCCGAGGAACCAGCCCCAGCATTTT | CASSPSPRNQPQHF
- | - | TRBJ2-2 | TRBV7-9 | TGTGCCCCTACAGCGAACACCGGGGAGCTGTTTTTT | CAPTANTGELFF
- | - | TRBJ2-7 | TRBV4-3 | TGCGCCAGCAGCCCCCATCTGACAGACCCGGCCTACGAGCAGTACTTC | CASSPHLTDPAYEQYF
few | - | TRBJ1-1 | TRBV7-9 | TGTGCCAGCAGCCGTAACACTGAAGCTTTCTTT | CASSRNTEAFF
- | - | TRBJ2-4 | TRBV6-5 | TGTGCCAGCAGTTACGGGGGAGGGGGATACATTCAGTACTTC | CASSYGGGGYIQYF
- | TRBD1 | TRBJ2-2 | TRBV7-3 | TGTGCCAGCAGCTTAAGGGACAGGGTGGCCGGGGAGCTGTTTTTT | CASSLRDRVAGELFF
- | - | TRBJ1-1 | TRBV19 | TGTGCCAGTAGTGAGGGGCCAAACACTGAAGCTTTCTTT | CASSEGPNTEAFF
- | TRBD2 | TRBJ2-5 | TRBV9 | TGTGCCAGCAGCCCCCCGACGGGGGGGGAGACCCAGTACTTC | CASSPPTGGETQYF
- | - | TRBJ1-4 | TRBV5-1 | TGCGCCAGCAGCTTGGGTGCGATAACTAATGAAAAACTGTTTTTT | CASSLGAITNEKLFF
- | - | TRBJ2-7 | TRBV7-2 | TGTGCCAGCAGCTTAGATCAGGGCGGTTCGAGGGTCCCTGGCGAGCAGTACTTC | CASSLDQGGSRVPGEQYF
- | TRBD1 | TRBJ2-5 | TRBV10-2 | TGCGCCAGCAGCGCGGGACAGGGGATCGAGGAGACCCAGTACTTC | CASSAGQGIEETQYF
- | - | TRBJ1-3 | TRBV30 | TGTGCCTGGGGGAAGGGTGGATCTGGAAACACCATATATTTT | CAWGKGGSGNTIYF
once | - | TRBJ1-5 | TRBV5-5 | TGTGCCAGCAGCCGAACAACAGGGAGGGGTCAGCCCCAGCATTTT | CASSRTTGRGQPQHF
- | TRBD1 | TRBJ1-1 | TRBV5-1 | TGCGCCAGCAGACTTAGGGACAGTTCCATATTAGAGAACACTGAAGCTTTCTTT | CASRLRDSSILENTEAFF
few | - | TRBJ2-2 | TRBV4-1 | TGCGCCAGCAGCCGAGAACCGAGGACACCTACGAACACCGGGGAGCTGTTTTTT | CASSREPRTPTNTGELFF
- | - | TRBJ2-7 | TRBV14 | TGTGCCAGCAGCCAAGAGATCTGCTACGAGCAGTACTTC | CASSQEICYEQYF
once | TRBD1 | TRBJ2-1 | TRBV2 | TGTGCCAGCATCCTAACAGGGGTCAACAATGAGCAGTTCTTC | CASILTGVNNEQFF
- | - | TRBJ2-1 | TRBV4-3 | TGCGCCAGCAGCCAACCGGGGGCGGGGAGCAATGAGCAGTTCTTC | CASSQPGAGSNEQFF
- | TRBD1 | TRBJ1-2 | TRBV19 | TGTGCCAGTAGTATGGGGACAGGCCTTTATGGCTACACCTTC | CASSMGTGLYGYTF
few | TRBD1 | TRBJ1-2 | TRBV6-5 | TGTGCCAGCAGTTACGCACCAACAGGGGGCTATGGCTACACCTTC | CASSYAPTGGYGYTF
- | - | TRBJ1-1 | TRBV5-1 | TGCGCCAGCAGCTTTGGGTCACCGCTCTTTGCTTTCTTT | CASSFGSPLFAFF
- | - | TRBJ1-5 | TRBV6-5 | TGTGCCAGCAGTTACTCGGACACACGGGAGCCCCAGCATTTT | CASSYSDTREPQHF
- | - | TRBJ2-5 | TRBV19 | TGTGCCAGTAGTATGGACTTGTACCAAGAGACCCAGTACTTC | CASSMDLYQETQYF
once | - | TRBJ2-2 | TRBV18 | TGTGCCAGCTCGTCTGGGGTACCCGGGGAGCTGTTTTTT | CASSSGVPGELFF
- | - | TRBJ1-1 | TRBV10-3 | TGTGCCATCAGTGACATTAAGGGGGACACTGAAGCTTTCTTT | CAISDIKGDTEAFF
- | TRBD1 | TRBJ1-4 | TRBV4-3 | TGCGCCAGCAGCCAAGATCGGACAGGGTTACGTGAAAAACTGTTTTTT | CASSQDRTGLREKLFF
few | TRBD1 | TRBJ1-6 | TRBV30 | TGTGCCTCGCGCGGGACAGGGGAGTCACCCCTCCACTTT | CASRGTGESPLHF
- | TRBD2 | TRBJ2-7 | TRBV28 | TGTGCCAGCAGTTCCGGGACTATCAGCTCCTACGAGCAGTACTTC | CASSSGTISSYEQYF
- | TRBD1 | TRBJ1-5 | TRBV10-3 | TGTGCCATCAGTGAGTACGGGACAGGCAATCAGCCCCAGCATTTT | CAISEYGTGNQPQHF
- | TRBD2 | TRBJ2-1 | TRBV18 | TGTGCCAGCTCACCATTGACGCTAGCGGGGTTCAATGAGCAGTTCTTC | CASSPLTLAGFNEQFF
- | - | TRBJ1-3 | TRBV4-3 | TGCGCCAGCAGCCAAGTAGGGGGGGCCCCTGGAAACACCATATATTTT | CASSQVGGAPGNTIYF
- | - | TRBJ1-4 | TRBV4-1 | TGCGCCAGCAGCCAAGATGCTGAGGCCTGGGGCGGAAAACTGTTTTTT | CASSQDAEAWGGKLFF
- | - | TRBJ1-2 | TRBV9 | TGTGCCAGCACCACGGAGGTTGGAGGCTACACCTTC | CASTTEVGGYTF
- | - | TRBJ1-1 | TRBV6-6 | TGTGCCAGCACTCAAACCATTGCCGCTGAAGCTTTCTTT | CASTQTIAAEAFF
- | - | TRBJ1-1 | TRBV6-1 | TGTGCCACCGGGGTAACAGGAGACACTGAAGCTTTCTTT | CATGVTGDTEAFF
- | - | TRBJ2-1 | TRBV6-5 | TGTGCCAGCAGTTACTCGCCCAACGACAATGAGCAGTTCTTC | CASSYSPNDNEQFF
- | TRBD1 | TRBJ1-1 | TRBV6-5 | TGTGCCAGCAGTTACTCTGGGACAGGTGCTCAAGCTTTCTTT | CASSYSGTGAQAFF
- | TRBD2 | TRBJ2-3 | TRBV9 | TGTGCCAGCAGCGGATTAGCGGGGGGCACAGATACGCAGTATTTT | CASSGLAGGTDTQYF
- | - | TRBJ2-3 | TRBV11-3 | TGTGCCAGCAGCCCGGGAAGCACAGATACGCAGTATTTT | CASSPGSTDTQYF
- | TRBD2 | TRBJ2-3 | TRBV11-2 | TGTGCCAGCAGCCTCCGGACTAGCGGGGGGGCTCGTGAAGATACGCAGTATTTT | CASSLRTSGGAREDTQYF
once | - | TRBJ1-5 | TRBV6-1 | TGTGCCAGTGTCCTACAGAGAAATAGCAATCAGCCCCAGCATTTT | CASVLQRNSNQPQHF
once | - | TRBJ2-3 | TRBV6-4 | TGTGCCAGCACGAGAGGGGGGGGATCCACAGATACGCAGTATTTT | CASTRGGGSTDTQYF
- | - | TRBJ1-1 | TRBV7-9 | TGTGCCAGCAGCTTAGGCTCCCTCGGCACTGAAGCTTTCTTT | CASSLGSLGTEAFF
- | TRBD1 | TRBJ1-5 | TRBV6-1 | TGTGCCAGCAGCCCCAGGGGGAGCAATCAGCCCCAGCATTTT | CASSPRGSNQPQHF